This T cell receptor beta chain was profiled in a study of graft-versus-host responses after intestinal transplantation. About the research overall: Recipients had multivisceral, liver-intestinal, or isolated intestinal transplants. After anti-thymocyte globulin induction, recipients took tacrolimus and steroids for 3 to 4 years.

A note on this clone: Its antigen remains unidentified.

CDR3 length: 17 residues. J was trimmed by 5 bases and V by 1 base; bases with no gene match: 13. Germline CDR1 is SEHNR and CDR2 is FQNEAQ (reference sequence). TCRdb keeps only in-frame clones here, not all; method: immunoSEQ multiplex PCR. Of under 85,000 clones in the sample, roughly 88% were seen once. Study-level findings and limits: With peak circulating GvH clone levels came an association with early post-transplant HvG declines. High graft-versus-host to host-versus-graft clonal ratios were found in allografts of patients who had graft-donor T cell macrochimerism.

This TCR came from a human donor who received an intestinal transplant. The genes are TRBV7-9 and TRBJ2-7, with 8 nucleotides matching TRBD1. Sample: unstimulated CD8+ T cells sorted from spleen or lymph node cells, taken before intestinal transplant. CDR3 sequence: CASSLGPNRGNEDEQYF. CDR3 in DNA: TGTGCCAGCAGCTTAGGCCCCAACAGGGGGAACGAGGACGAGCAGTACTTC.